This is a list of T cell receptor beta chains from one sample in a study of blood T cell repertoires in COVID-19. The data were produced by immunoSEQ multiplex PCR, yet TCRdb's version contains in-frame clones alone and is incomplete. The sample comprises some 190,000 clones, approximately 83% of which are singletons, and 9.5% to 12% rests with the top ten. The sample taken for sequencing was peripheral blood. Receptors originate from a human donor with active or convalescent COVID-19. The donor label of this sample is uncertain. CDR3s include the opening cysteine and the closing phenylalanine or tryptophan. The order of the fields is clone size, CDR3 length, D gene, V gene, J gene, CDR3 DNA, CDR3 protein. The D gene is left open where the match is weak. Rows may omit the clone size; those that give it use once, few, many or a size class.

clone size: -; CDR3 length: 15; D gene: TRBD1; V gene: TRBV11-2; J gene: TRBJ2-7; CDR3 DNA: TGTGCCAGCAGCTTAGTTGGAGACAGGGGTTACGAGCAGTACTTC; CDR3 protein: CASSLVGDRGYEQYF
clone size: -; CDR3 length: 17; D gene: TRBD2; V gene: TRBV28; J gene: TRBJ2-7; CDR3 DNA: TGTGCCAGCAGCGGACACCCGACTAGCGGGAGGAGGGGCGAGCAGTACTTC; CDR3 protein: CASSGHPTSGRRGEQYF
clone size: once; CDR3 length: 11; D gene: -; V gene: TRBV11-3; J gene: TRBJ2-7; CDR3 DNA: TGTGCCAGCAGCTTAGATCTCGGGCAGTACTTC; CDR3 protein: CASSLDLGQYF
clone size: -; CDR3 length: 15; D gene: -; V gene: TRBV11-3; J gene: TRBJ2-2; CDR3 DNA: TGTGCCAGCAGCATACCCAGGGGGAACACCGGGGAGCTGTTTTTT; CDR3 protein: CASSIPRGNTGELFF
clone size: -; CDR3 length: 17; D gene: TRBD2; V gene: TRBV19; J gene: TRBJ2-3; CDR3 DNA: TGTGCCAGTAGTATTGTAGGACTAGCGGGGAACACAGATACGCAGTATTTT; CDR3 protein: CASSIVGLAGNTDTQYF
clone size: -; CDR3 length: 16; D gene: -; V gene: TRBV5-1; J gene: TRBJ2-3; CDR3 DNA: TGCGCCAGCAGCTCCGGATCTCGACAGAGCACAGATACGCAGTATTTT; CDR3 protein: CASSSGSRQSTDTQYF
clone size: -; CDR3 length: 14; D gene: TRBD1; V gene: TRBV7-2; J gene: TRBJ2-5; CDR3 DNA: TGTGCCAGCAGCTCCGACAGGGTACAAGAGACCCAGTACTTC; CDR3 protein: CASSSDRVQETQYF
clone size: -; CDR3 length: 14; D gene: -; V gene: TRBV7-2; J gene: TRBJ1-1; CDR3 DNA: TGTGCCAGCAGCCCCCCAATGCGGAACACTGAAGCTTTCTTT; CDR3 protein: CASSPPMRNTEAFF
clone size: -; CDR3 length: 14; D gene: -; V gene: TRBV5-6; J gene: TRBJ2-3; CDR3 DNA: TGTGCCAGCAGCATCGGACAGTCCACAGATACGCAGTATTTT; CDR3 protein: CASSIGQSTDTQYF
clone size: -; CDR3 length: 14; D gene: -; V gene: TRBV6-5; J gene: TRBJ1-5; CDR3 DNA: TGTGCCAGCAGTTACGTGGGGGCTTGGGGGCCCCAGCATTTT; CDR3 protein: CASSYVGAWGPQHF
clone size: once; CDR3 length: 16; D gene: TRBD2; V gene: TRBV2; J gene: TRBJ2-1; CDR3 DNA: TGTGCCAGCAGTCGAGGAGCGGGAGGATCCTACAATGAGCAGTTCTTC; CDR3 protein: CASSRGAGGSYNEQFF
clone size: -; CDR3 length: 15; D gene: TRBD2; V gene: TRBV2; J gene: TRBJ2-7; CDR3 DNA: TGTGCCAGCGTGCTAGCGGGAGGGCCGATCGACGAGCAGTACTTC; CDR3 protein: CASVLAGGPIDEQYF
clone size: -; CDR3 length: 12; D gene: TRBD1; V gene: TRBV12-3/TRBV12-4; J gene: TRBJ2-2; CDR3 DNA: TGTGCCGGGGGACAGGACAGCGGGGAGCTGTTTTTT; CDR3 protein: CAGGQDSGELFF
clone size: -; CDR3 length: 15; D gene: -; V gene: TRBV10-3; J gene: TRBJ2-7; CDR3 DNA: TGTGCCATCAGTGAGTCGACCAGGGGACCCTACGAGCAGTACTTC; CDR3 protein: CAISESTRGPYEQYF
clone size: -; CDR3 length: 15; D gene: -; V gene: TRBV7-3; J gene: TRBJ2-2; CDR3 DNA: TGTGCCAGCAGCTCCCCTACTACGAACACCGGGGAGCTGTTTTTT; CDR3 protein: CASSSPTTNTGELFF
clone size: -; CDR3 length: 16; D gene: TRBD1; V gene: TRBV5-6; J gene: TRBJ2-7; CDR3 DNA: TGTGCCAGCAGCTGGGACATAGCGACAGGGGGCTCCGAGCAGTACTTC; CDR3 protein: CASSWDIATGGSEQYF
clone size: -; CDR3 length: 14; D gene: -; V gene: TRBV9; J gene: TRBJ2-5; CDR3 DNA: TGTGCCAGCAGCGTAGCTACCCACGGGGAGACCCAGTACTTC; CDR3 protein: CASSVATHGETQYF
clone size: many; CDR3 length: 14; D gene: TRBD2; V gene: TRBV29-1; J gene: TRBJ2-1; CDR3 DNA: TGCAGCGTAGCCGGGACTAGTCTTGGCAATGAGCAGTTCTTC; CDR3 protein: CSVAGTSLGNEQFF
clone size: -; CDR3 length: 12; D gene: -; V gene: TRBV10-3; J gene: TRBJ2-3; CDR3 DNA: TGTGCCATCAGTGGATTCTCGGGTACGCAGTATTTT; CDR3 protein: CAISGFSGTQYF
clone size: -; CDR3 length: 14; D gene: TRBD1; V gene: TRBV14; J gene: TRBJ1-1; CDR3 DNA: TGTGCCAGCAGCCAAAGGACAGGACTCACTGAAGCTTTCTTT; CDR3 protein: CASSQRTGLTEAFF
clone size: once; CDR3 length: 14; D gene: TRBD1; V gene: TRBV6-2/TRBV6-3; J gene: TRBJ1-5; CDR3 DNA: TGTGCCAGCAGCTGGCGGCAGGGGGATCAGCCCCAGCATTTT; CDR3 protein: CASSWRQGDQPQHF
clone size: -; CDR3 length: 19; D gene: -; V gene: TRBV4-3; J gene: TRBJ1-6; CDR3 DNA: TGCGCCAGCAGCCAAGATTGGCGGGGGTTCGGAACCTATAATTCACCCCTCCACTTT; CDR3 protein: CASSQDWRGFGTYNSPLHF